The rows below give T cell receptor beta chains drawn from one sample of a study of spatial heterogeneity in lung cancer. Using its own MiXCR run on the 5' RACE reads, TCRdb lists one record per CDR3 protein. The sample includes tens of thousands of distinct CDR3 sequences, approximately 7.2% seen only once; the top ten take over 25%. The sequences come from PBMCs, collected at surgery. These receptors came from a female donor with early-stage non-small cell lung cancer. Each CDR3 is given with its conserved first and last residue. Fields, in order: J gene, V gene, clone size, CDR3 protein. Clone sizes are given selectively: once, few, many, or a class where the clone is expanded.

>TRBJ2-5|TRBV19|many
CASSLGPQETQYF
>TRBJ2-1|TRBV24-1|many
CATRPRGNFNEQFF
>TRBJ2-5|TRBV19|few
CASSISVQETQYF
>TRBJ1-1|TRBV7-9|few
CASSLLEGSRAFF
>TRBJ2-5|TRBV29-1|medium-sized
CSVGRTAFQYF
>TRBJ1-1|TRBV9|many
CASSLLRGEAEAFF
>TRBJ2-4|TRBV5-1|many
CASSLDGQGAKNIQYF
>TRBJ2-7|TRBV20-1|few
CSARDRNRGLYEQYF
>TRBJ1-1|TRBV5-1|.
CASSLVGVTEAFF
>TRBJ1-6|TRBV18|few
CASSGTGTYDSPLHF
>TRBJ1-1|TRBV29-1|many
CSVEGGRGTEAFF
>TRBJ2-3|TRBV3-1|many
CASSQFVSVYTQYF
>TRBJ1-5|TRBV20-1|many
CSAREGGDNQPQHF
>TRBJ2-7|TRBV29-1|few
CSVRQGSSYEQYF
>TRBJ2-7|TRBV21-1|many
CASIRGRTYEQYF
>TRBJ2-7|TRBV4-1|many
CASSPRDILSYEQYF
>TRBJ2-1|TRBV3-1|.
CASSLGQLNEQFF
>TRBJ1-1|TRBV20-1|few
CSARRASTGGTEAFF
>TRBJ2-2|TRBV24-1|many
CATSDYGGTNTGELFF
>TRBJ2-1|TRBV6-2/TRBV6-3|many
CASSFFFRDPSSYNEQFF
>TRBJ1-1|TRBV5-8|many
CASSYRDRSAREAFF
>TRBJ2-7|TRBV7-9|many
CASSSDRRWARYEQYF
>TRBJ2-5|TRBV5-1|many
CASSLAGTSTETQYF
>TRBJ1-1|TRBV15|many
CATSRRGRNTEAFF
>TRBJ2-2|TRBV5-4|few
CASSLAGGAEGELFF
>TRBJ2-7|TRBV7-2|many
CASSSDRVYYEQYF
>TRBJ2-1|TRBV12-3/TRBV12-4|many
CASSSGTSGLSSDNEQFF
>TRBJ1-2|TRBV3-1|few
CASSQQGALGYTF
>TRBJ1-5|TRBV5-1|many
CASSQVGNQPQHF
>TRBJ1-1|TRBV20-1|few
CSASRRKNTEAFF
>TRBJ1-3|TRBV5-1|many
CASTPFAGAGNTIYF
>TRBJ1-2|TRBV29-1|.
CGSRAGYGYTF
>TRBJ2-5|TRBV6-1|many
CASRRGPGQETQYF
>TRBJ2-1|TRBV11-2|medium-sized
CASSLDLRASGKQFF
>TRBJ2-7|TRBV11-1|many
CASSSLYTYEQYF
>TRBJ2-7|TRBV4-3|few
CASSPRGGGGTYEQYF
>TRBJ2-7|TRBV28|many
CASSRDRYYEQYF
>TRBJ1-2|TRBV30|few
CAWNFQGTYGYTF
>TRBJ2-1|TRBV15|.
CATSREVGSGRAGNNEQFF
>TRBJ2-2|TRBV9|many
CASSPHGGELFF
>TRBJ2-1|TRBV29-1|.
CSSAGDHSSYNEQFF
>TRBJ1-2|TRBV18|few
CASSPNAQGDYGYTF
>TRBJ2-1|TRBV4-3|.
CASSHLPLETSGSHEQFF
>TRBJ2-3|TRBV3-1|many
CASSLRLYTDTQYF
>TRBJ2-3|TRBV6-1|many
CASSDRLSFGLDTQYF
>TRBJ2-5|TRBV5-6|many
CASSWDGQGEETQYF
>TRBJ1-3|TRBV27|many
CASSLGTPVSGNTIYF
>TRBJ1-1|TRBV7-2|many
CASSLLASAAEAFF
>TRBJ2-5|TRBV5-6|few
CASSLVAETQYF
>TRBJ1-1|TRBV7-9|many
CASSSSTMNTEAFF
>TRBJ1-2|TRBV7-2|many
CASSSVGDLGRYTF